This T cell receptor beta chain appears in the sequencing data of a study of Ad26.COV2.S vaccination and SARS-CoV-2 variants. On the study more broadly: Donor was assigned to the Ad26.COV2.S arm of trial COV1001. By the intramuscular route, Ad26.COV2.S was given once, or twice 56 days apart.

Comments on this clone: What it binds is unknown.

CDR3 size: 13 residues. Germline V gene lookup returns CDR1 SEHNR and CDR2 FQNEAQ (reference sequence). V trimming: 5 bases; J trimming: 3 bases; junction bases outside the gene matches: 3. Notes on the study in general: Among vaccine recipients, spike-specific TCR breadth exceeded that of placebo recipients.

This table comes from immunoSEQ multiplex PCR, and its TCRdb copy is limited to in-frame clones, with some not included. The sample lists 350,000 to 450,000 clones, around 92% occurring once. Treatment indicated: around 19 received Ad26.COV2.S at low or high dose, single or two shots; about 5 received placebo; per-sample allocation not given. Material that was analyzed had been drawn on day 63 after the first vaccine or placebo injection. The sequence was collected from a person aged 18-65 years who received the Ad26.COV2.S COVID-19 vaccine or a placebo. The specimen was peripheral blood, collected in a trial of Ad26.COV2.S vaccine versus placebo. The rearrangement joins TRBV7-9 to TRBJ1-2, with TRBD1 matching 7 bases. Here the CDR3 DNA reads TGTGCCAGCAGCCAAGGACAGGACTATGGCTACACCTTC. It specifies CASSQGQDYGYTF.